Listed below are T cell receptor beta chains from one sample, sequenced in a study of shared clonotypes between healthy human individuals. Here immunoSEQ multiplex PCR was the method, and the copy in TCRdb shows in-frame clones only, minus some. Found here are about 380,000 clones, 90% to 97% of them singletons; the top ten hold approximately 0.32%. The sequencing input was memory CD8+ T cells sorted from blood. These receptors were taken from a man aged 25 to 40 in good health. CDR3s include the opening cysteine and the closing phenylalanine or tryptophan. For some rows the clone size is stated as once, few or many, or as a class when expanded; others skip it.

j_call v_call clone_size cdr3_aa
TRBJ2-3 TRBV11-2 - CASSPATGTISTDTQYF
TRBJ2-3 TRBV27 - CASSPITPGLAGITDTQYF
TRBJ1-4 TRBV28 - CASSDYQLGTGREKLFF
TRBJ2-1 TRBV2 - CASSEPQQVVGEQFF
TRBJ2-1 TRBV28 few CASRTSNEQFF
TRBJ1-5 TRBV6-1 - CASRTQQVSNQPQHF
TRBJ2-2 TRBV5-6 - CASSLRDRGTGELFF
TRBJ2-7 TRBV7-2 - CASTLGRVGGLHEQYF
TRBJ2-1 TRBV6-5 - CASSYSSGPPYNEQFF
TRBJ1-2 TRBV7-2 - CASSLGRDGYTF
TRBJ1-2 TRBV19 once CASSRWSPTSAKEDGYTF
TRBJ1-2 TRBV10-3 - CAISGFSGGYTF
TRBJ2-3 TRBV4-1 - CASSQLDTQYF
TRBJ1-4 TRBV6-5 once CASSYSGPEKLFF
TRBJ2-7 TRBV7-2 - CASSFLLDSYEQYF
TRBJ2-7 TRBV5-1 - CASSLQRWEVDSYEQYF
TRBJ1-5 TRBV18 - CASSPGDNQPQHF
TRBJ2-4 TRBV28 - CASSQGLSNIQYF
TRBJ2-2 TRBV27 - CASSRLVAGVNTGELFF
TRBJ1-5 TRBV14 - CASSQEGGQPQHF
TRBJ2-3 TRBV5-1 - CASSSRPGLAGGRTDTQYF
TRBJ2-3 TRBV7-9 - CASSPNPDTQYF
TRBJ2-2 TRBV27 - CASSLAGAGELFF
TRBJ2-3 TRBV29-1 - CSVFSGGVRDTQYF
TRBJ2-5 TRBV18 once CASSPPDRTRLGTQYF
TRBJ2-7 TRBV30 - CAWSGGHHEQYF
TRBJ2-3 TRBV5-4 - CASSLLGGRDTQYF
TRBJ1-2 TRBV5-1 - CASSFRVPGLDGYTF
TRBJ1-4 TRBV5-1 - CASSLQGATNEKLFF
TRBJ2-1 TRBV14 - CASSQRLTSGNNEQFF
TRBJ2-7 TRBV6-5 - CASSYSAGGSYEQYF
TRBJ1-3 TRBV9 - CASSVDEGNTIYF
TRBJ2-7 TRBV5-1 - CASSFFGPDHEQYF
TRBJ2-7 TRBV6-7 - CASSYSNLKACGVYEQYF
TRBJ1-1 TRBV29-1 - CSVRGLNTEAFF
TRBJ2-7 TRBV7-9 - CASSSGTGLLYEQYF
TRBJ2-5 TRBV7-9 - CASSVASETQYF
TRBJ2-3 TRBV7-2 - CASSLASGRDTQYF
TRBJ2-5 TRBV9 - CASSVGQIEETQYF
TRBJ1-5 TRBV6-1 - CASSGTGRQPQHF
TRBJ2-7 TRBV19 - CASSAVQGTRWEQYF
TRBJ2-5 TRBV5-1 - CASRLTGETQYF